The 13 T cell receptor beta chains listed next were all sequenced from one sample in a study of cytomegalovirus exposure and HLA in healthy donors. The PCR made use of 60 Vbeta and 13 Jbeta primers. Profiled with immunoSEQ multiplex PCR; TCRdb holds only in-frame clones, not every one. The sample data list some 130,000 clones. Sequencing used PBMCs. The receptor set was obtained from a woman aged 40 to 50 in good health and CMV-seropositive.

J is TRBJ1-1 and V is TRBV5-1; TRBD1 matches 8 bases. Germline loops: CDR1 SGHRS, CDR2 YFSETQ. This CDR3 contains 16 residues. Trimming at V came to 0 bases and at J to 2 bases, leaving 6 bases not matched to a gene. As DNA, the CDR3 is TGCGCCAGCAGCTTGGGGGGGGACAGGACTAACACTGAAGCTTTCTTT. Protein: CASSLGGDRTNTEAFF.

The chain joins TRBV7-9 to TRBJ2-3; TRBD2 might be the D (6 bases). The CDR3 is 14 amino acids. From germline, CDR1 is SEHNR and CDR2 FQNEAQ (reference sequence). With 5 bases removed from V and 4 bases from J, the gap between germline ends came to 13 bases. CDR3 bases: TGTGCCAGCAGCCTGAGAGGAGGGCCAGATACGCAGTATTTT. Protein product: CASSLRGGPDTQYF.

This rearrangement joins TRBV7-2 to TRBJ1-5; 9 nucleotides line up with TRBD1. The CDR3 has 14 amino acids. Unmatched junction bases numbered 4, after V lost 5 bases and J lost 5 bases. Germline V gives CDR1 SGHTA, CDR2 FQGNSA. The CDR3 protein is CASSPGTGHQPQHF. The CDR3 region has the DNA TGTGCCAGCAGCCCAGGGACAGGGCATCAGCCCCAGCATTTT.

J is TRBJ1-5 and V is TRBV6-5; 9 nucleotides match TRBD1. Trimming removed 5 bases from V and 4 bases from J; junction bases left unmatched: 0. Germline assignment: CDR1 MNHEY and CDR2 SVGAGI. The CDR3 extends over 13 amino acids. For the CDR3, the DNA is TGTGCCAGCAGTGGGACAGGGAATCAGCCCCAGCATTTT. It encodes CASSGTGNQPQHF.

V gene TRBV7-2 combines with J gene TRBJ2-5; TRBD2 aligns across 15 bases. The ends lost 4 bases at V and 5 bases at J; junction bases unmatched: 8. This CDR3 is 17 amino acids long. CDR1 SGHTA and CDR2 FQGNSA come from the germline V gene. The CDR3 DNA follows: TGTGCCAGCAGCTCCGGACTAGCGGGAGGGAAGGGGGAGACCCAGTACTTC. Translated: CASSSGLAGGKGETQYF.

The V gene is TRBV29-1, the J gene TRBJ2-1; D is possibly TRBD2 (6 bases). Between the trimmed V and J ends, which lost 6 bases and 2 bases, there was a span of 14 bases. CDR1 SQVTM and CDR2 ANQGSEA come from the germline V gene. The CDR3 contains 14 residues. The CDR3 DNA follows: TGCAGCGTGACTAGAGAGGCCGCCTACAATGAGCAGTTCTTC. Its translation: CSVTREAAYNEQFF.

V usage is TRBV5-1 and J usage is TRBJ1-2, with TRBD1 identical over 9 bases. Germline V CDR1 and CDR2: SGHRS, YFSETQ. Trimming cost V 3 bases and J 5 bases; bases outside gene matches: 8. The CDR3 is made up of 15 amino acids. CDR3 coding DNA: TGCGCCAGCAGCTCAGCCTGGACAGGGGAATATGGCTACACCTTC. The encoded protein is CASSSAWTGEYGYTF. The entire variable domain, with the rest obtained from reference TRBV5-1 and TRBJ1-2, is as follows: KAGVTQTPRYLIKTRGQQVTLSCSPISGHRSVSWYQQTPGQGLQFLFEYFSETQRNKGNFPGRFSGRQFSNSRSEMNVSTLELGDSALYLCASSSAWTGEYGYTFGSGTRLTVV.

CDR3 loop: CAISESTGLGNQPQHF. The DNA of the CDR3 is TGTGCCATCAGTGAGTCGACAGGGCTGGGAAATCAGCCCCAGCATTTT. The chain recombines TRBV10-3 with TRBJ1-5, with 7 positions matching TRBD1. The germline CDR1 and CDR2 sequences are ENHRY and SYGVKD. Losses at the gene ends were 0 bases for V and 4 bases for J; bases not matched to a gene: 6. This CDR3 is 16 amino acids long.

The genes are TRBV29-1 and TRBJ1-1, with D perhaps TRBD1 (5 bases). Germline lookup yields CDR1 SQVTM and CDR2 ANQGSEA. The CDR3 has 14 residues. Trimming cost V 4 bases and J 3 bases, with 15 bases left between them. This chain's CDR3 is CSVAEVDRYTEAFF. Written as DNA, the CDR3 is TGCAGCGTTGCTGAGGTTGACAGATACACTGAAGCTTTCTTT.

This chain's CDR3 is CSVGEGQPRHGYTF. The CDR3 DNA is TGCAGCGTTGGTGAAGGACAGCCCAGGCATGGCTACACCTTC. The chain links TRBV29-1 to TRBJ1-2; possibly TRBD1 for D (6 bases). The germline V and J ends were trimmed by 4 bases and 6 bases, with 18 bases remaining between them. This CDR3 region has 14 residues. Germline values: CDR1 SQVTM, CDR2 ANQGSEA. Looking up the rest from reference TRBV29-1 and TRBJ1-2 gives the full variable domain: SAVISQKPSRDICQRGTSLTIQCQVDSQVTMMFWYRQQPGQSLTLIATANQGSEATYESGFVIDKFPISRPNLTFSTLTVSNMSPEDSSIYLCSVGEGQPRHGYTFGSGTRLTVV.

The CDR3 spells CASSLGSREQFF. The CDR3 region has the DNA TGTGCCAGCAGCTTAGGCTCACGGGAGCAGTTCTTC. V and J are TRBV7-9 and TRBJ2-1; D is ambiguous. V gave up 1 base and J gave up 10 bases, with 8 bases separating them. CDR3 length: 12 residues. The V gene's germline CDR1 is SEHNR and CDR2 FQNEAQ (reference sequence).

This sequence joins TRBV5-4 and TRBJ2-1; 10 bases align to TRBD2. With 5 bases clipped from V and 8 bases from J, the junction kept 10 bases outside the gene matches. The germline gives CDR1 SGHNT, CDR2 YYREEE (reference sequence). This CDR3 comprises 15 residues. The DNA of the CDR3 is TGTGCCAGCAGGCCCGAGTTAGCGGGAGGTGATGAGCAGTTCTTC. Its translation is CASRPELAGGDEQFF. Full variable domain (missing parts from reference TRBV5-4 and TRBJ2-1): ETGVTQSPTHLIKTRGQQVTLRCSSQSGHNTVSWYQQALGQGPQFIFQYYREEENGRGNFPPRFSGLQFPNYSSELNVNALELDDSALYLCASRPELAGGDEQFFGPGTRLTVL.

V is TRBV7-9 and J is TRBJ2-5, with 9 bases aligning to TRBD2. The germline CDR1 and CDR2 sequences are SEHNR and FQNEAQ (reference sequence). This CDR3 is built from 15 residues. J gave up 5 bases and V 1 base, and 5 bases lay outside the gene matches. CDR3 sequence: CASSLGSGRGETQYF. CDR3 DNA: TGTGCCAGCAGCTTAGGTAGCGGGAGAGGGGAGACCCAGTACTTC. Based on the CDR3 plus reference TRBV7-9 and TRBJ2-5, the full variable domain is DTGVSQNPRHKITKRGQNVTFRCDPISEHNRLYWYRQTLGQGPEFLTYFQNEAQLEKSRLLSDRFSAERPKGSFSTLEIQRTEQGDSAMYLCASSLGSGRGETQYFGPGTRLLVL.